What follows describes a single T cell receptor (beta chain). Its antigen remains unknown. The authors split each subset's genomic DNA evenly across several immunoSEQ plates. The input for sorted-subset replicate PCRs was around 210 ng DNA, tens of thousands of T cell genomes. Assay: immunoSEQ multiplex PCR; the TCRdb copy retains only in-frame clones and omits some. The sample lists some 2 million clones; around 96% were seen once. This sample was taken from a study of shared clonotypes between healthy human individuals. CD45RO-negative, CCR7-selected cells formed the naive CD8 fraction, which excluded terminally differentiated effector memory CD45RA+ cells. Within Nashville, Tennessee resided all donors, each a Caucasian adult. Trimming shortened V by 4 bases and J by 1 base, and 13 bases separated the two germline ends. The CDR3 has 16 amino acids. Per the germline V gene, CDR1 is LNHDA and CDR2 is SQIVND (reference sequence).

Notes on the study in general: Sharing of clonotypes among donors was expected to vary with sequencing depth.

The clonotype originates from a man between 18 and 29 years old in good health. The genes are TRBV19 and TRBJ2-2, with D uncertain. The sequenced sample consisted of naive CD8+ T cells sorted from blood. The CDR3 DNA follows: TGTGCCAGTAGTAGTGTTTTGTCTCAGAACACCGGGGAGCTGTTTTTT. It yields the protein CASSSVLSQNTGELFF.